What follows describes a single T cell receptor beta chain. No antigen is known for it. The junction departs from the called germline gene at one end, perhaps through a read error. CD45RO-negative cells were positively selected for CCR7, leaving out terminally differentiated effector memory CD45RA+ cells. The data were taken from a study of shared clonotypes between healthy human individuals. Germline CDR1 SGDLS, CDR2 YYNGEE. The CDR3 sequence is 16 residues long. Study results and limitations: Sharing across four donors was highest in naive CD4 (around 5%) and lowest in memory CD8 (0.4%).

Each cell subset's genomic DNA was divided evenly among several immunoSEQ plates. Clones were read by immunoSEQ multiplex PCR, and TCRdb kept only the in-frame ones, dropping some. The sample has some 2 million clones; roughly 94% are singletons. Sequencing used naive CD8+ T cells sorted from blood. The sequence was collected from a man between 18 and 29 years old in good health. V gene TRBV9 combines with J gene TRBJ2-7, with TRBD1 identical over 10 bases. The CDR3 nucleotides read TGTGCCAGCAGCGTAGGCTGGGACAGGGGCTCCTCCGAGCAGTACTTC. Its translation: CASSVGWDRGSSEQYF.